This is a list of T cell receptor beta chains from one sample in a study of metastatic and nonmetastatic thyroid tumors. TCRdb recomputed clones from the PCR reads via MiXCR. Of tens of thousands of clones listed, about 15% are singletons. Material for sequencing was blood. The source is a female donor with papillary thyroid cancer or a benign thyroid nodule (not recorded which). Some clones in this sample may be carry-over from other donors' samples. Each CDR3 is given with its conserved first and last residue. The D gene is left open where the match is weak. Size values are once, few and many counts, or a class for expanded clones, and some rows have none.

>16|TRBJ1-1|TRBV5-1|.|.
TGTGCCAGCAGCTTCACAGGAGGAGGAATGAACACTGAAGCTTTCTTT
CASSFTGGGMNTEAFF
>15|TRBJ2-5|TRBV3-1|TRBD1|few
TGTGCCAGCAGCCGACAGGGACAGTCCCAAGAGACCCAGTACTTC
CASSRQGQSQETQYF
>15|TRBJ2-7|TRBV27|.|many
TGTGCCAGCAGCATTCGTACAGGGAGCTCCTACGAGCAGTACTTC
CASSIRTGSSYEQYF
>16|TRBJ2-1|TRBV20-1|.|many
TGCAGTGCTACAGGCCTGTCAGCGGACTCCTACAATGAGCAGTTCTTC
CSATGLSADSYNEQFF
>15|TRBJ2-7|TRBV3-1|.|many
TGTGCCAGCAGCCTCATGACAGGGACTAACTACGAGCAGTACTTC
CASSLMTGTNYEQYF
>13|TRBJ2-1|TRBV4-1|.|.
TGCGCCAGGAGCAAATACTATGAGGATCCGCAGTTCTTC
CARSKYYEDPQFF
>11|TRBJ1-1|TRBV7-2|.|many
TGTGCCAGCAGCTTAGCAGTAGAAGCTTTCTTT
CASSLAVEAFF
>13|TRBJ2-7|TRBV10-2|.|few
TGCGCCAGCAGGCAGGACTATTCCTGCGAGCAGTACTTC
CASRQDYSCEQYF
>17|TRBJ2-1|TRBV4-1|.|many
TGCGCCAGCAGCCATATTTTAGGAGCGACCGTCCTTGTCGAGCAGTTCTTC
CASSHILGATVLVEQFF
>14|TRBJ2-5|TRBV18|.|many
TGTGCCAGCTCTCTCGAGGTAGCCCAAGAGACCCAGTACTTC
CASSLEVAQETQYF
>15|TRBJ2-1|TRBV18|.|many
TGTGCCAGCTCCCGAGAGAAGGGACCGGGGAATGAGCAGTTCTTC
CASSREKGPGNEQFF
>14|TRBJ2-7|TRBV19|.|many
TGTGCCAGTAGTATAGTCGGTCTCTCCTACGAGCAGTACTTC
CASSIVGLSYEQYF
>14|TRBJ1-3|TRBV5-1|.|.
TGCGCCAGCAGCTTGGGGAGCTCTGGAAACACCATATATTTT
CASSLGSSGNTIYF
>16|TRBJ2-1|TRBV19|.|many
TGTGCCAGTAGTATGGACGTCAGGATCTCCTACAATGAGCAGTTCTTC
CASSMDVRISYNEQFF
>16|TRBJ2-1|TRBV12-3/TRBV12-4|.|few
TGTGCCAGCAGTTTAGCGCTCTTAGGCCCAGGGAATGAGCAGTTCTTC
CASSLALLGPGNEQFF
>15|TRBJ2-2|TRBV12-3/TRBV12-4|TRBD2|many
TGTGCCAGCAGACATAGCGGGGGGGGTACCGGGGAGCTGTTTTTT
CASRHSGGGTGELFF